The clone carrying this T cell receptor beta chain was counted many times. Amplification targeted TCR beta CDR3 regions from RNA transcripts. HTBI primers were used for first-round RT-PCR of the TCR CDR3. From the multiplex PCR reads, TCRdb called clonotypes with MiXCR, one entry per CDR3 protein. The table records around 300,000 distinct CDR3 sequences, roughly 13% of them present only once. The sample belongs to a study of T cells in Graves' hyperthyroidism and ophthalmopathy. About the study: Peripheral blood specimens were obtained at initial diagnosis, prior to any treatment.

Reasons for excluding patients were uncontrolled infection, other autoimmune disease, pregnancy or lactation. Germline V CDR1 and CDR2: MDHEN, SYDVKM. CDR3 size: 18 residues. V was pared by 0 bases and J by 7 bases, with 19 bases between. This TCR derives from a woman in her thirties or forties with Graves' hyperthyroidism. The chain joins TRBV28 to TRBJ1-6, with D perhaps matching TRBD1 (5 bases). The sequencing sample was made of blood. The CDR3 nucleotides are TGTGCCAGCAGTTTATGGGGACCCCAAGGAGGGTTGAATTCACCCCTCCACTTT. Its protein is CASSLWGPQGGLNSPLHF.